Below, 8 T cell receptor beta chains from the same sample are listed, as sequenced in a study of blood T cell repertoires in COVID-19. TCRdb's table, derived via immunoSEQ multiplex PCR, lists solely in-frame clones and lacks some. Here the sample spans a few hundred thousand clones, roughly 80% being singletons. Material for sequencing was peripheral blood. The receptors come from a woman of 80 years or more with acute or convalescent COVID-19.

V usage is TRBV7-8 and J usage is TRBJ1-5, with D hard to call. CDR3 size: 17 residues. The V and J ends lost 5 bases and 0 bases respectively, with 17 bases between them. Per germline, CDR1 SGHVS and CDR2 FQNEAQ. The CDR3 DNA reads TGTGCCAGCAGCCCTCGGGATCCAAATTATAGCAATCAGCCCCAGCATTTT. Its protein is CASSPRDPNYSNQPQHF.

The chain uses TRBV5-5 and TRBJ1-2, with D uncertain. This CDR3 contains 15 residues. V was shortened by 4 bases and J by 3 bases, with 16 bases between the two germline ends. The germline CDR1 and CDR2 sequences are SGHKS and YYEKEE (reference sequence). The CDR3 loop is CASSPTYGVDYGYTF. CDR3 bases: TGTGCCAGCAGCCCCACCTACGGGGTGGACTATGGCTACACCTTC.

The rearrangement uses TRBV11-3 and TRBJ1-3; D unresolved. In germline, CDR1 is SGHNT, CDR2 YENEEA. With 1 base removed from V and 3 bases from J, the gap between germline ends came to 7 bases. The CDR3 totals 14 residues. CDR3 loop: CASSLGGSGNTIYF. In DNA, the CDR3 is TGTGCCAGCAGCTTAGGAGGCAGTGGAAACACCATATATTTT.

The genes are TRBV3-1 (or the pseudogene TRBV3-2) and TRBJ1-1, with D possibly being TRBD1 (6 bases). Trimming shortened V by 6 bases and J by 7 bases, and 18 bases separated the two germline ends. Looked up from germline, CDR1 is LGHDT and CDR2 is YNNKEL (reference sequence). The CDR3 runs to 14 residues. The CDR3 region is CASRLLDRGGEAFF. In DNA, the CDR3 is TGTGCCAGCAGACTTTTGGACAGAGGAGGTGAAGCTTTCTTT.

This clone was detected once. The CDR3 DNA reads as TGTGCCAGCAGTTACTCTTCCAGGGAGGGAGAAAAACTGTTTTTT. It is translated as CASSYSSREGEKLFF. The chain uses TRBV6-5 and TRBJ1-4; the D gene is possibly TRBD1 (5 bases). The germline V and J ends were trimmed by 0 bases and 8 bases, with 13 bases remaining between them. The CDR3 is 15 amino acids. The germline CDR1 and CDR2 sequences are MNHEY and SVGAGI.

The chain couples TRBV5-6 to TRBJ1-6; perhaps TRBD1 as D (5 bases). Germline assignment: CDR1 SGHDT and CDR2 YYEEEE. The length of the CDR3 is 15 residues. V lost 4 bases and J 4 bases, leaving 12 bases between the germline ends. This CDR3 reads CASSPGLYYNSPLHF. The DNA for the CDR3 is TGTGCCAGCAGCCCGGGACTGTATTATAATTCACCCCTCCACTTT.

The chain employs TRBV20-1 and TRBJ1-2, with 7 positions matching TRBD1. J gave up 6 bases and V 3 bases, and 7 bases lay outside the gene matches. CDR3 size: 13 residues. Per germline, CDR1 DFQATT and CDR2 SNEGSKA (reference sequence). Here the CDR3 reads CSASPPGTDGYTF. The CDR3 coding sequence is TGCAGTGCTAGTCCTCCCGGGACAGATGGCTACACCTTC.

This chain links TRBV9 with TRBJ2-2, with 10 bases identical to TRBD2. CDR3 length equals 16 residues. V shed 4 bases, J shed 4 bases, and the junction held 7 bases outside the gene matches. Looked up from germline, CDR1 is SGDLS and CDR2 is YYNGEE. DNA of the CDR3: TGTGCCAGCAGCCCTCCTCTAGCGGGAGCCACCGGGGAGCTGTTTTTT. Translated, it gives CASSPPLAGATGELFF.